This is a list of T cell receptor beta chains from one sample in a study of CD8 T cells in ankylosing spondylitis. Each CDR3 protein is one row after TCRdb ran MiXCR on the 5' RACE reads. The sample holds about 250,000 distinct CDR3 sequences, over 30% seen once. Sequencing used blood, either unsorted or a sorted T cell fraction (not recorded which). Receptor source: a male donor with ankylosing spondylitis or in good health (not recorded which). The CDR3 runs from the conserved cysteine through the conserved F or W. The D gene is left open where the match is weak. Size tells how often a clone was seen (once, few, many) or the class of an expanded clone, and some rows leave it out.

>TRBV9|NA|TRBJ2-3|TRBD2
TGTGCCAGCAGCGTATTTGCTAGCGGGGGGCGGATCACAGATACGCAGTATTTT
CASSVFASGGRITDTQYF
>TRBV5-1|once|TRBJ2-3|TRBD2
TGCGCCAGCTGGGGGGGAGTGGAGACAGATACGCAGTATTTT
CASWGGVETDTQYF
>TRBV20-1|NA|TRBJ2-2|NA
TGCAGTGTTAGGGGACCCGCGGAGAACACCGGGGAGCTGTTTTTT
CSVRGPAENTGELFF
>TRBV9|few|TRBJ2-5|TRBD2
TGTGCCAGCAGCGTAGGTGGACTAGCCCGCGAGACCCAGTACTTC
CASSVGGLARETQYF
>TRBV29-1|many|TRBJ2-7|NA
TGCAGCGTTGATTCAATGGACGGATACGAGCAGTACTTC
CSVDSMDGYEQYF
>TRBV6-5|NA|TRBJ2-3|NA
TGTGCCAGCACCCACACAGATACGCAGTATTTT
CASTHTDTQYF
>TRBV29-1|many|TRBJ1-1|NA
TGCAGCGGCTTACAGGGCCGGGGCACTGAAGCTTTCTTT
CSGLQGRGTEAFF
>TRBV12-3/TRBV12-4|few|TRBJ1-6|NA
TGTGCCAGCAGTTTAGCGCGAGGATCCGAACCCCTCCACTTT
CASSLARGSEPLHF
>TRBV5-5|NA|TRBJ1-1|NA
TGTGCCAGCAGCTTGGAACAGTCTTACACTGAAGCTTTCTTT
CASSLEQSYTEAFF
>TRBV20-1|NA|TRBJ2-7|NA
TGCAGTGCCGAAAGAGACCCCCGCTCTTGGGAGCAGTACTTC
CSAERDPRSWEQYF
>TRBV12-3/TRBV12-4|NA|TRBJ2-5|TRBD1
TGTGCCAGCAACAGGGGAAAAGAGACCCAGTACTTC
CASNRGKETQYF
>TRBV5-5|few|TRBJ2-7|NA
TGTGCCAGCAGCTCGAGGGTGGGGTTGAGTCCCTACGAGCAGTACTTC
CASSSRVGLSPYEQYF
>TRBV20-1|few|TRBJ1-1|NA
TGCAGTGCCAGGGACCGGCACACTGAAGTTTTCTTT
CSARDRHTEVFF
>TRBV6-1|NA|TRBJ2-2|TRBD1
TGTGCCAGCAGCCTTGGGACAGCCACCGGGGAGCTGTTTTTT
CASSLGTATGELFF
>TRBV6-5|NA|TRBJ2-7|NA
TGTGCCAGCAGTTACTGGCGAAACTACGAGCAGTACTTC
CASSYWRNYEQYF
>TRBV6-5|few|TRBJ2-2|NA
TGTGCCAGCAGTTACGAGGGCCTCGGGGAGCTGTTTTTT
CASSYEGLGELFF
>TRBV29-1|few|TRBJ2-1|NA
TGCAGCGTTGATGTCGAGTTGGATGAGCAGTTCTTC
CSVDVELDEQFF
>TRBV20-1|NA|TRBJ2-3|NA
TGCAGTGCTAGAGCCTTGGCAGGCACAGATACGCAGTATTTT
CSARALAGTDTQYF
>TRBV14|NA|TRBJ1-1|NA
TGTGCCAGCAGCCAAATGGGGTTGGGAGTGGAAGCTTTCTTT
CASSQMGLGVEAFF
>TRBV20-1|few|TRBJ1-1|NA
TGCAGTGCTAGAGATCCCCTACAGGGAGGGACTGAAGCTTTCTTT
CSARDPLQGGTEAFF
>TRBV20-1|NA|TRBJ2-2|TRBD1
TGCAGTGCTAAGGGACAGGGGCCTCCGAGTACCGGGGAGCTGTTTTTT
CSAKGQGPPSTGELFF
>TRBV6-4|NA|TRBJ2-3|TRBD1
TGTGCCAGCAGTGCCGGGACAGGGCCAGATACGCAGTATTTT
CASSAGTGPDTQYF
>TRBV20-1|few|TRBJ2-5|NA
TGCAGTGCTAGAGTCGATGGGCCCGGATTTGGGACCCAGTACTTC
CSARVDGPGFGTQYF
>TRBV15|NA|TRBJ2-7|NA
TGTGCCACCAGCAGCAGGGCCCAAGGGGGAGCCTACGAGCAGTACTTC
CATSSRAQGGAYEQYF
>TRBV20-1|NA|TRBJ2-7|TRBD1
TGCAGTGCGGGACAGGGGTATGACGAGCAGTACTTC
CSAGQGYDEQYF
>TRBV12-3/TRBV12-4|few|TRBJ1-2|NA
TGTGCTCCCTTAGGGTCCGGCGGGGAGGGGTATGGCTACACCTTC
CAPLGSGGEGYGYTF
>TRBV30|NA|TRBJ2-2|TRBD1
TGTGCCGGACAGGCCTACGGGAACACCGGGGAGCTGTTTTTT
CAGQAYGNTGELFF
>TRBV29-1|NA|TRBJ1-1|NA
TGCAGCGTGGGCCGGGCGAAGAACACTGAAGCTTTCTTT
CSVGRAKNTEAFF
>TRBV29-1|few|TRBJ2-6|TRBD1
TGCAGCGTGGGACAGGGGGCTGGGGCCAACGTCCTGACTTTC
CSVGQGAGANVLTF
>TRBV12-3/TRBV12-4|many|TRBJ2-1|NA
TGTGCCAGCAGCCAGCGCGAGGGAAGTGAGCAGTTCTTC
CASSQREGSEQFF
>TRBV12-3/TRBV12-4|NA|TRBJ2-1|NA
TGTGCCAGCGGGGGGGCAATCGATGAGCAGTTCTTC
CASGGAIDEQFF
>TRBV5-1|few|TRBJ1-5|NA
TGCGCCAGCAGCCATGGGCAGGGGAGTTTCGGCAATCAGCCCCAGCATTTT
CASSHGQGSFGNQPQHF
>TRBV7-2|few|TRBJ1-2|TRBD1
TGTGCCAGCAGCTCCTCTGACAGGGCCTATGGCTACACCTTC
CASSSSDRAYGYTF
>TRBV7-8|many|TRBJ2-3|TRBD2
TGTGCCAGCAGCTTTACTAGCGGGGGGAGCACAGATACGCAGTATTTT
CASSFTSGGSTDTQYF
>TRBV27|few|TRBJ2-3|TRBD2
TGTGCCAGCAGTTTATTTGCGGGGGGGCCCACAGATACGCAGTATTTT
CASSLFAGGPTDTQYF
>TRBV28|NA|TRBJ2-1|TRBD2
TGTGCCAGCAGTTTATTACGGGGGGGCCCCCATGAGCAGTTCTTC
CASSLLRGGPHEQFF
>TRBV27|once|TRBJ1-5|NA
TGTGCCAGCAGTTTAGGGCGGGGCAATCAGCCCCAGCATTTT
CASSLGRGNQPQHF
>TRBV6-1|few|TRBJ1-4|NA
TGTGCCAGCAGATCAGGGTTGAGAAAAGAAAAACTGTTTTTT
CASRSGLRKEKLFF
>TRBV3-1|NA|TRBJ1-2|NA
TGTGCCAGCAGCCAAGGACACACAGGAGAAAACTATGGCTACACCTTC
CASSQGHTGENYGYTF
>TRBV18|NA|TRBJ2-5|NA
TGTGCCAGCTCTGGCCGAGACAACTACCAAGAGACCCAGTACTTC
CASSGRDNYQETQYF
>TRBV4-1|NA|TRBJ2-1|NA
TGCGCCAGCAGCCAAGGGTATACTAGATACTATGAGCAGTTCTTC
CASSQGYTRYYEQFF
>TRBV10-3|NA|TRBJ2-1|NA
TGTGCCATCAGTGCGCGGGACAACTACAATGAGCAGTTCTTC
CAISARDNYNEQFF
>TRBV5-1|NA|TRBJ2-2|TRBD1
TGCGCCAGCAGCTCCCAGGGGGTCACCGGGGAGCTGTTTTTT
CASSSQGVTGELFF
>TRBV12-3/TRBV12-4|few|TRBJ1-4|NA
TGTGCCAGCAGGCAACCGGGGGATGAAAAACTGTTTTTT
CASRQPGDEKLFF
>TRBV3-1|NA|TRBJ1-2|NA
TGTGCCAGCAGCCCCGGGTATGGGGGAAAGGACTATGGCTACACCTTC
CASSPGYGGKDYGYTF
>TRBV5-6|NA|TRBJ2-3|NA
TGTGCCAGCAGCTTGGGCAGGGTTGGCGATACGCAGTATTTT
CASSLGRVGDTQYF
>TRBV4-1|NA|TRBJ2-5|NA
TGCGCCAGCAGCCCCCGGGGCACAGAGACCCAGTACTTC
CASSPRGTETQYF
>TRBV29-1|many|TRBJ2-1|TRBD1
TGCAGCCTCTCACAGGGGTTCTACAATGAGCAGTTCTTC
CSLSQGFYNEQFF
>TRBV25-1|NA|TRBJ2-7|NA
TGTGCCAGCAGTATCTCCCGCGGGCGGCACGAGCAGTACTTC
CASSISRGRHEQYF
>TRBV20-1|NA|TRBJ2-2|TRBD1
TGCAGTGCTCGCGGTCCCCTCGGACAGGGAGGCACCGGGGAGCTGTTTTTT
CSARGPLGQGGTGELFF
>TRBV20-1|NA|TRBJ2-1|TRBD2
TGCAGTGCTAGCGGACTAGCGGGGTGGAATGAGCAGTTCTTC
CSASGLAGWNEQFF
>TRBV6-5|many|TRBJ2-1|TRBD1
TGTGCCAGCAGTTACTCCTACCGAGACAGGGCGGCCTACAATGAGCAGTTCTTC
CASSYSYRDRAAYNEQFF
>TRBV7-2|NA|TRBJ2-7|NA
TGTGCCAGCAGCGAACTGGGATACGAGCAGTACTTC
CASSELGYEQYF
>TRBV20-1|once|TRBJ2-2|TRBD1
TGCAGTGCTAGGGCGGGACAGGCGAACACCGGGGAGCTGTTTTTT
CSARAGQANTGELFF
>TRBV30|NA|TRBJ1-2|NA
TGTGCCTGGAGTGGGGGCGCGGATGGCTACACCTTC
CAWSGGADGYTF